The 24 T cell receptor beta chains below all came from one sample that was sequenced in a study of blood T cell repertoires in COVID-19. Data came from immunoSEQ multiplex PCR; TCRdb stores just in-frame clones and leaves some out. Of approximately 280,000 clones detected, roughly 86% appear once; the ten largest clones hold approximately 2.6%. Sequenced input: PBMCs or T cells enriched from blood (not recorded which). The receptors come from a woman younger than 35 who had recovered from COVID-19.

This chain joins TRBV7-2 and TRBJ2-7; 12 bases match TRBD2. The germline gives CDR1 SGHTA, CDR2 FQGNSA. This CDR3 region has 15 residues. Losses at the gene ends were 5 bases for V and 4 bases for J; bases not matched to a gene: 6. The CDR3 region has the DNA TGTGCCAGCAGCCCTCGGACTAGCGGGATATACGAGCAGTACTTC. Translated, it gives CASSPRTSGIYEQYF.

V and J are TRBV7-9 and TRBJ2-1; D might be TRBD1 (5 bases). The V gene lost 1 base and the J gene lost 2 bases, with 12 bases spanning the gap. Germline CDR1 SEHNR, CDR2 FQNEAQ (reference sequence). The CDR3 contains 16 residues. CDR3 loop: CASSLVEGAAYNEQFF. The DNA for the CDR3 is TGTGCCAGCAGCTTAGTTGAAGGGGCGGCCTACAATGAGCAGTTCTTC. Full variable domain (missing parts from reference TRBV7-9 and TRBJ2-1): DTGVSQNPRHKITKRGQNVTFRCDPISEHNRLYWYRQTLGQGPEFLTYFQNEAQLEKSRLLSDRFSAERPKGSFSTLEIQRTEQGDSAMYLCASSLVEGAAYNEQFFGPGTRLTVL.

The V call is TRBV18, the J call TRBJ1-1, with 9 bases aligning to TRBD1. Germline loops: CDR1 KGHSH, CDR2 LQKENI. This CDR3 is 16 amino acids long. Trimming cost V 5 bases and J 1 base; bases outside gene matches: 8. This chain's CDR3 is CASSARTGAPNTEAFF. DNA for the CDR3: TGTGCCAGCTCAGCGCGGACAGGGGCACCGAACACTGAAGCTTTCTTT.

The chain links TRBV3-1 (or the pseudogene TRBV3-2) to TRBJ2-5, with D perhaps TRBD2 (5 bases). V was pared by 8 bases and J by 2 bases, with 15 bases between. The CDR3 is 14 residues long. Germline lookup yields CDR1 LGHDT and CDR2 YNNKEL (reference sequence). Written as DNA, the CDR3 is TGTGCCAGCCGCCGACGAGGGCCTCAAGAGACCCAGTACTTC. Protein: CASRRRGPQETQYF.

This clone was detected once. As DNA, the CDR3 is TGTGCCAGCAGCACCGCCGGGAGGACCGGGGAGCTGTTTTTT. Translated, it gives CASSTAGRTGELFF. The genes are TRBV7-2 and TRBJ2-2; 7 bases match TRBD2. Germline V gives CDR1 SGHTA, CDR2 FQGNSA. The V gene end was trimmed by 5 bases and the J gene end by 5 bases; junction bases not matched to a gene: 5. This CDR3 contains 14 residues.

The chain uses TRBV7-9 and TRBJ2-3; TRBD2 might be the D (6 bases). This CDR3 is built from 16 residues. The germline V gene encodes CDR1 SEHNR and CDR2 FQNEAQ (reference sequence). With 7 bases removed from V and 1 base from J, the gap between germline ends came to 18 bases. For the CDR3, the DNA is TGTGCCAGCACCTTTTCCCTTGGCGGGGGCACAGATACGCAGTATTTT. Its translation is CASTFSLGGGTDTQYF.

The chain couples TRBV27 to TRBJ2-3; D may be TRBD2 (7 bases). The CDR3 loop spans 17 amino acids. With 5 bases removed from V and 0 bases from J, the gap between germline ends came to 18 bases. Germline V lookup: CDR1 MNHEY, CDR2 SMNVEV (reference sequence). CDR3 amino acids: CASSPLRGALSTDTQYF. The CDR3 DNA sequence: TGTGCCAGCAGTCCTCTCCGGGGGGCCCTTAGCACAGATACGCAGTATTTT.

V and J are TRBV28 and TRBJ2-3, with 15 bases identical to TRBD2. The ends lost 3 bases at V and 5 bases at J; junction bases unmatched: 12. Germline CDR1 and CDR2: MDHEN and SYDVKM. The CDR3 runs 19 residues. The CDR3 DNA sequence: TGTGCCAGCAGTTTCTTGGGACTAGCGGGAGGCATTAGGGGAGATACGCAGTATTTT. Its translation is CASSFLGLAGGIRGDTQYF.

The V and J genes are TRBV5-4 and TRBJ1-2; 7 bases map to TRBD1. Germline lookup yields CDR1 SGHNT and CDR2 YYREEE (reference sequence). The CDR3 totals 17 residues. J gave up 3 bases and V 1 base, and 12 bases lay outside the gene matches. CDR3 nucleotide sequence: TGTGCCAGCAGCTTGCGTCTCGAGGACAGGCTATACTATGGCTACACCTTC. It is translated as CASSLRLEDRLYYGYTF.

The V call is TRBV29-1, the J call TRBJ2-2, with 8 bases that match TRBD2. The CDR3 runs 15 residues. Germline V CDR1 and CDR2: SQVTM, ANQGSEA. After removal of 7 bases from V and 0 bases from J, the junction contained 7 bases not matched to a gene. The CDR3 here is CSAPSGPSNTGELFF. In nucleotides, the CDR3 is TGCAGCGCCCCTAGCGGGCCCTCGAACACCGGGGAGCTGTTTTTT.

As regards this clone: A read error may produce the germline difference seen at one junction end. The chain links TRBV6-1 to TRBJ2-3; 9 bases match TRBD2. The CDR3 has 13 residues. Germline values: CDR1 MNHNS, CDR2 SASEGT. The CDR3 DNA sequence: TGTGCCAGCAGTGAAGAATGGGTAGCGGGGGTGTTTTTT. As protein: CASSEEWVAGVFF.

The gene calls are TRBV15 and TRBJ2-7; unclear D gene. V lost 2 bases and J 0 bases, leaving 20 bases between the germline ends. Germline loops: CDR1 LNHNV, CDR2 YYDKDF (reference sequence). The CDR3 contains 18 residues. The CDR3 loop reads CATSRSLATEFNSYEQYF. The CDR3 DNA is TGTGCCACCAGCAGATCCTTAGCTACGGAGTTTAACTCCTACGAGCAGTACTTC.

The rearrangement links TRBV5-4 to TRBJ2-1, with D maybe TRBD2 (6 bases). The CDR3 consists of 13 residues. Trimming took off 4 bases at V and 6 bases at J, with 11 bases between the two ends. CDR1 and CDR2 from the germline V gene are SGHNT and YYREEE (reference sequence). The CDR3: CASSIRDSNEQFF. The CDR3 bases are TGTGCCAGCAGCATCCGGGACTCCAATGAGCAGTTCTTC.

CDR3 nucleotide sequence: TGTGCCAGCAGTGCTACCTACGAGCAGTACTTC. Protein product: CASSATYEQYF. The chain employs TRBV2 and TRBJ2-7; the D is unclear. This CDR3 has 11 residues. V was clipped by 4 bases and J by 2 bases, with 3 bases between them. CDR1 is SNHLY and CDR2 is FYNNEI in the germline V gene. Drawing the rest from reference TRBV2 and TRBJ2-7, the complete variable domain is EPEVTQTPSHQVTQMGQEVILRCVPISNHLYFYWYRQILGQKVEFLVSFYNNEISEKSEIFDDQFSVERPDGSNFTLKIRSTKLEDSAMYFCASSATYEQYFGPGTRLTVT.

The chain couples TRBV5-1 to TRBJ2-2; 8 bases line up with TRBD2. Losses at the gene ends were 2 bases for V and 1 base for J; bases not matched to a gene: 4. The CDR3 contains 16 residues. Germline values: CDR1 SGHRS, CDR2 YFSETQ. The CDR3 is CASSFLAGMNTGELFF. CDR3 bases: TGCGCCAGCAGCTTTTTAGCGGGGATGAACACCGGGGAGCTGTTTTTT.

This chain links TRBV9 with TRBJ2-5; 8 bases match TRBD2. The CDR3 is 15 residues long. Trimming cost V 3 bases and J 4 bases; bases outside gene matches: 8. CDR1 and CDR2 from the germline V gene are SGDLS and YYNGEE. CDR3 sequence reads: CASSAEGTRGETQYF. In DNA form, the CDR3 reads TGTGCCAGCAGCGCCGAAGGGACTAGAGGAGAGACCCAGTACTTC. Based on the CDR3 plus reference TRBV9 and TRBJ2-5, the full variable domain is DSGVTQTPKHLITATGQRVTLRCSPRSGDLSVYWYQQSLDQGLQFLIQYYNGEERAKGNILERFSAQQFPDLHSELNLSSLELGDSALYFCASSAEGTRGETQYFGPGTRLLVL.

V usage is TRBV7-9 and J usage is TRBJ2-7; 7 bases map to TRBD1. J lost 6 bases, V lost 6 bases, and 5 bases had no gene match. The germline gives CDR1 SEHNR, CDR2 FQNEAQ (reference sequence). The CDR3 covers 12 residues. This CDR3 reads CASSTGVIEQYF. CDR3 nucleotides: TGTGCCAGCAGTACAGGGGTTATCGAGCAGTACTTC. The full variable domain, in which reference TRBV7-9 and TRBJ2-7 provide the parts outside the CDR3, is DTGVSQNPRHKITKRGQNVTFRCDPISEHNRLYWYRQTLGQGPEFLTYFQNEAQLEKSRLLSDRFSAERPKGSFSTLEIQRTEQGDSAMYLCASSTGVIEQYFGPGTRLTVT.

The rearrangement uses TRBV18 and TRBJ2-7, with D unclear. The CDR3 is 16 residues long. V was shortened by 2 bases and J by 2 bases, with 16 bases between the two germline ends. Germline values: CDR1 KGHSH, CDR2 LQKENI. The CDR3 loop reads CASSPSLRDPTYEQYF. The CDR3 nucleotides read TGTGCCAGCTCACCAAGTTTGAGAGATCCAACCTACGAGCAGTACTTC.

This rearrangement joins TRBV19 to TRBJ2-5; perhaps TRBD1 as D (6 bases). The germline V gene has CDR1 LNHDA and CDR2 SQIVND (reference sequence). The CDR3 sequence is 15 residues long. Trimming removed 3 bases at V and 2 bases at J, with 13 bases between. The CDR3, as DNA: TGTGCCAGTAGTATCGTCAGGGGAGATCAAGAGACCCAGTACTTC. Translation: CASSIVRGDQETQYF. The variable domain in full, with the rest retrieved from reference TRBV19 and TRBJ2-5, is DGGITQSPKYLFRKEGQNVTLSCEQNLNHDAMYWYRQDPGQGLRLIYYSQIVNDFQKGDIAEGYSVSREKKESFPLTVTSAQKNPTAFYLCASSIVRGDQETQYFGPGTRLLVL.

J is TRBJ2-1 and V is TRBV6-2 or TRBV6-3, with TRBD1 as a possible D gene (5 bases). CDR1 and CDR2 (germline): MNHEY, SVGEGT. Trimming cost V 2 bases and J 10 bases, with 6 bases left between them. CDR3 length: 11 amino acids. CDR3 bases: TGTGCCAGCAGTTACCGGACAGAGCAGTTCTTC. It specifies CASSYRTEQFF.

This rearrangement joins TRBV29-1 to TRBJ2-2; TRBD1 matches 7 bases. In germline, CDR1 is SQVTM, CDR2 ANQGSEA. The V gene end was trimmed by 6 bases and the J gene end by 0 bases; junction bases not matched to a gene: 10. The CDR3 extends over 16 amino acids. CDR3 protein: CSVERAGTANTGELFF. CDR3 DNA sequence: TGCAGCGTCGAGAGGGCTGGGACAGCGAACACCGGGGAGCTGTTTTTT.

This rearrangement joins TRBV4-3 to TRBJ1-6, with 7 nucleotides matching TRBD1. The CDR3 is 15 residues long. V lost 0 bases and J lost 9; bases outside the gene matches: 5. Germline CDR1 and CDR2: LGHNA and YSLEER. This CDR3 is CASSQEGTVSSPLHF. CDR3 sequence (DNA): TGCGCCAGCAGCCAAGAAGGGACAGTCTCTTCACCCCTCCACTTT.

This clone was detected only a few times. This sequence joins TRBV5-4 and TRBJ1-4, with D perhaps TRBD1 (6 bases). Germline CDR1 SGHNT, CDR2 YYREEE (reference sequence). CDR3 length: 15 residues. With 4 bases removed from V and 8 bases from J, the gap between germline ends came to 18 bases. The CDR3 bases are TGTGCCAGCAGCCTAGGCAGGGGTCTTGGCGAAAAACTGTTTTTT. As protein: CASSLGRGLGEKLFF.

The V and J genes are TRBV14 and TRBJ2-2; D might be TRBD2 (6 bases). The CDR3 totals 13 residues. Trimming took off 7 bases at V and 3 bases at J, with 9 bases between the two ends. Germline-derived CDR1 and CDR2 are SGHDN and FVKESK. CDR3 coding DNA: TGTGCCAGCACCGGGACTTACACCGGGGAGCTGTTTTTT. Its protein is CASTGTYTGELFF.